This record concerns one T cell receptor beta chain sequence. What it binds is not known. This sample was included in a study of T cells in localized non-small cell lung cancer. General study results and limits: Peak T cell clonality was found in uninvolved adjacent lung, exceeding tumor.

Profiled with immunoSEQ multiplex PCR; TCRdb holds only in-frame clones, not every one. The sample holds some 1,600 clones; around 20% are singletons and the top ten take 12%. The receptor was isolated from a female donor at least 60 years old with stage II lung adenocarcinoma. Specimen: lung tumor tissue, collected before any cancer treatment.

CDR3 amino acids: CASSLKWLGGPNTGELFF. Here the CDR3 DNA reads TGTGCCAGCAGCTTAAAATGGCTGGGGGGCCCGAACACCGGGGAGCTGTTTTTT. The chain links TRBV11-3 to TRBJ2-2, with D perhaps TRBD1 or TRBD2 (6 bases each). Germline loops: CDR1 SGHNT, CDR2 YENEEA. The CDR3 consists of 18 residues. The V end was cut by 2 bases, the J end by 0 bases, with 16 bases between.